This T cell receptor (beta chain) was captured in a study of vaccination and CD4 T cells after COVID-19. Study details: Convalescent donors: six male, four female; seven Caucasian, two Asian, one multiracial, two Hispanic. A vaccine, either BNT162b2 or mRNA-1273, was given to participants in two doses.

An Oncomine TCR Beta short-read assay was used to sequence the DNA from cultured CD4+ T cells. TCRdb re-called the PCR reads with MiXCR, one entry per CDR3 protein. The repertoire consists of approximately 8,300 distinct CDR3 sequences, with about two thirds occurring once and the leading ten covering approximately 15%. As to treatment: approximately nine-day PBMC culture with coronavirus spike peptide pools or control peptides (ViraFEST assay). Before TCRs were sequenced, ViraFEST expanded antigen-specific T cells with peptide pools. It was with approximately 9.2 IU/ml IL-2 and 10 ug/ml peptide pools that 1.5 million to 2.5 million PBMCs per well were cultured. A word on this clonotype: Its target is not known.

The sequences come from cultured CD4+ T cells from blood, collected after SARS-CoV-2 vaccination. The sequence derives from a human donor with COVID-19.

For the CDR3, the DNA is TGTGCCAGCAGGAGGGGGTCAGCTAGCAATCAGCCCCAGCATTTT. Translation gives CASRRGSASNQPQHF. The chain couples TRBV6-2 or TRBV6-3 to TRBJ1-5; maybe TRBD1 (6 bases). There are 15 residues in the CDR3. V was clipped by 6 bases and J by 0 bases, with 12 bases between them. Germline CDR1 is MNHEY and CDR2 is SVGEGT.